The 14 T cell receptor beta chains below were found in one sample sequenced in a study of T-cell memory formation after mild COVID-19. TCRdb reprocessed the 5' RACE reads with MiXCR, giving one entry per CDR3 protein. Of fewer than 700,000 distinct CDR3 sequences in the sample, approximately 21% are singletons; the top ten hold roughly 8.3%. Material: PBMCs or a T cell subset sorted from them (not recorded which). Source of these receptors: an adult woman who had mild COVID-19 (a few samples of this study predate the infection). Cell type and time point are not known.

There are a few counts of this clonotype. The CDR3 sequence is CASSYTDRGPEQYF. CDR3 nucleotides: TGTGCCAGCAGTTACACGGACAGGGGGCCCGAGCAGTACTTC. This chain joins TRBV6-5 and TRBJ2-7; 11 positions match TRBD1. The CDR3 contains 14 residues. The germline CDR1 and CDR2 sequences are MNHEY and SVGAGI. V dropped 2 bases and J dropped 6; count of bases not matched to a gene: 3.

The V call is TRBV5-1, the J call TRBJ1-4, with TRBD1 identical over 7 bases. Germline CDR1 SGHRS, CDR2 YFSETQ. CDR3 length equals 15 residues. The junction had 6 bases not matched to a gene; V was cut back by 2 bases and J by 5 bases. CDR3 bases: TGCGCCAGCAGCTTAACGGACAGGTCCAATGAAAAACTGTTTTTT. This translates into CASSLTDRSNEKLFF.

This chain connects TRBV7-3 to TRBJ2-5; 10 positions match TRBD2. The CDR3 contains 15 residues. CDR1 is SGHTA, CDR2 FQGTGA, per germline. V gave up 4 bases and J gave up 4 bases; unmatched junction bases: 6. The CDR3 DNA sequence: TGTGCCAGCAGCTCAGCGGGAGGGAGGAGAGAGACCCAGTACTTC. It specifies CASSSAGGRRETQYF.

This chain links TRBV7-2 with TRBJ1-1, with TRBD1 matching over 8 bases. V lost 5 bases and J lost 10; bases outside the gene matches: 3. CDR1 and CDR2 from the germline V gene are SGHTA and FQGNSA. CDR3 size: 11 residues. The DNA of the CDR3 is TGTGCCAGCAGCCCCGGGACAGGAGCTTTCTTT. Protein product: CASSPGTGAFF.

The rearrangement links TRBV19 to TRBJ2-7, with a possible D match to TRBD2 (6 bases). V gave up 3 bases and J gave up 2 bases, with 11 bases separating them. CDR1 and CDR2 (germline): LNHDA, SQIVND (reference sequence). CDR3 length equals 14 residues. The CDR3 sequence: CASSIGASAYEQYF. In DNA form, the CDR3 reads TGTGCCAGTAGTATTGGGGCTAGCGCCTACGAGCAGTACTTC.

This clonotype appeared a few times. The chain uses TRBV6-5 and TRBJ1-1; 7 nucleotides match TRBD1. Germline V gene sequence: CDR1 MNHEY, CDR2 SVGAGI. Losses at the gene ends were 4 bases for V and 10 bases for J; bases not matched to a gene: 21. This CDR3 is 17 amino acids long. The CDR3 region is CASSSKPSTSGTARAFF. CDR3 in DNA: TGTGCCAGCAGTTCCAAACCGTCAACTTCCGGGACAGCCCGAGCTTTCTTT.

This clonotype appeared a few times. Written as DNA, the CDR3 is TGTGCCAGCAGTCGGGGACTAGCGGGAGGGCCCGTCGGGGAGCTGTTTTTT. Encoded protein: CASSRGLAGGPVGELFF. The J gene is TRBJ2-2, the V gene TRBV12-3 or TRBV12-4; 16 bases agree with TRBD2. This CDR3 region has 17 residues. Germline trimming cut 5 bases from V and 7 bases from J; bases unmatched to any gene: 7.

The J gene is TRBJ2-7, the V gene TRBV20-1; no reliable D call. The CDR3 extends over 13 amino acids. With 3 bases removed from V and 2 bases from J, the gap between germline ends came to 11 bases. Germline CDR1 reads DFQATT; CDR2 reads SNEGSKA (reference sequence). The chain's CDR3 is CSASQALAYEQYF. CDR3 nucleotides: TGCAGTGCTAGCCAGGCCCTAGCCTACGAGCAGTACTTC.

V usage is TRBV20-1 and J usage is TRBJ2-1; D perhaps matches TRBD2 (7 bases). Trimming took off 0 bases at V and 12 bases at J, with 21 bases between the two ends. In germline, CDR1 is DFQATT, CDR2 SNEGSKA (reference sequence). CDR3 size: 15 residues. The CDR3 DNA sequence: TGCAGTGCTAGAGATCCTGCCAGGGGAGGGCGAGGGCAGTTCTTC. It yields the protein CSARDPARGGRGQFF.

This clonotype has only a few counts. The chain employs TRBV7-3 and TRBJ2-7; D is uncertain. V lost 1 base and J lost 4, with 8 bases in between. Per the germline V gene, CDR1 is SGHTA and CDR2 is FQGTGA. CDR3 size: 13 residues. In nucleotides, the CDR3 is TGTGCCAGCAGCTTAAAGGCCGGATACGAGCAGTACTTC. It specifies CASSLKAGYEQYF.

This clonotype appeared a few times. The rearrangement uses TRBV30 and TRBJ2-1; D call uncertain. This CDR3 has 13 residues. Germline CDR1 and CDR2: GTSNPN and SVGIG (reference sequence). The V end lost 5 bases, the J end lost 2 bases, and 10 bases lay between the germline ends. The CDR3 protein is CAWDGGPYNEQFF. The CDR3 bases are TGTGCCTGGGACGGTGGTCCCTACAATGAGCAGTTCTTC. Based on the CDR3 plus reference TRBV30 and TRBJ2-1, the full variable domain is SQTIHQWPATLVQPVGSPLSLECTVEGTSNPNLYWYRQAAGRGLQLLFYSVGIGQISSEVPQNLSASRPQDRQFILSSKKLLLSDSGFYLCAWDGGPYNEQFFGPGTRLTVL.

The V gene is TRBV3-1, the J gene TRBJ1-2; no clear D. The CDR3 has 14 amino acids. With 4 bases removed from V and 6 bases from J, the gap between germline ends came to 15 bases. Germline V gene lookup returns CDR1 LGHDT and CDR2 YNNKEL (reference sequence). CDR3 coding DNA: TGTGCCAGCAGCCCAGCCAGTTCTCAAAATGGCTACACCTTC. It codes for CASSPASSQNGYTF.

DNA for the CDR3: TGCAGTGTTAAAGGGACTAGCGTTTTCAATGAGCAGTTCTTC. Amino acid sequence: CSVKGTSVFNEQFF. The rearrangement links TRBV20-1 to TRBJ2-1; 10 bases are a match to TRBD2. CDR1 and CDR2 from the germline V gene are DFQATT and SNEGSKA (reference sequence). V was pared by 7 bases and J by 6 bases, with 9 bases of the junction left unmatched. There are 14 residues in the CDR3.

The CDR3 DNA sequence: TGTGCCAGCTCACCATATGGAGGGGTGTCCTACGAGCAGTACTTC. It is translated as CASSPYGGVSYEQYF. The rearrangement uses TRBV18 and TRBJ2-7; possibly TRBD2 for D (6 bases). V lost 2 bases and J 1 base, leaving 12 bases between the germline ends. This CDR3 contains 15 residues. From germline, CDR1 is KGHSH and CDR2 LQKENI.